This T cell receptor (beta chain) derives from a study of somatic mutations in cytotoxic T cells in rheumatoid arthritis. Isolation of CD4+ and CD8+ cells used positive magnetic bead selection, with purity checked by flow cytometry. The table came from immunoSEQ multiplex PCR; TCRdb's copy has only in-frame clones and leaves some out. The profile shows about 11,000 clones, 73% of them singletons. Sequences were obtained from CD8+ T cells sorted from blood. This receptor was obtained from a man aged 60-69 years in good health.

The DNA of the CDR3 is TGTGCCAGCAGCTTGGGGGAAGCGTCTAGGTACTACAATGAGCAGTTCTTC. As protein: CASSLGEASRYYNEQFF. This chain joins TRBV5-4 and TRBJ2-1; D gene unclear. CDR1 and CDR2 from the germline V gene are SGHNT and YYREEE (reference sequence). V shed 0 bases and J shed 3 bases, with 16 bases lying between them. The CDR3 totals 17 residues.